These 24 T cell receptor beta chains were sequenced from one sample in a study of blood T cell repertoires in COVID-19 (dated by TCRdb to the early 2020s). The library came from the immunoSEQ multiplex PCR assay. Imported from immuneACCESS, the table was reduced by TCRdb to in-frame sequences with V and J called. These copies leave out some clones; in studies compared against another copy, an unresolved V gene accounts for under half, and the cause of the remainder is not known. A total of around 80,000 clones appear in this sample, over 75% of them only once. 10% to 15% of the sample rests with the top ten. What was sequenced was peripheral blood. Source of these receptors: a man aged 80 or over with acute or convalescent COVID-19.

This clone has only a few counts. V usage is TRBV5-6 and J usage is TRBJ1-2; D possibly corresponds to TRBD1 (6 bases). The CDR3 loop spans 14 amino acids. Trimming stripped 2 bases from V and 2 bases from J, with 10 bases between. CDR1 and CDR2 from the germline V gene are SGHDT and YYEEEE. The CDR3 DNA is TGTGCCAGCAGCTTCGGACAGAGAAACTATGGCTACACCTTC. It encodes CASSFGQRNYGYTF.

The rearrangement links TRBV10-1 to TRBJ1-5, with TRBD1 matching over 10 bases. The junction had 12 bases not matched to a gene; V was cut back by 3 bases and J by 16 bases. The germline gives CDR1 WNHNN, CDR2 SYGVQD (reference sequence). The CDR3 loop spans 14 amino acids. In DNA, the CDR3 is TGCGCCAGCAGTGATTTGACAGGGGGCAGGGATGGCCATTTT. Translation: CASSDLTGGRDGHF.

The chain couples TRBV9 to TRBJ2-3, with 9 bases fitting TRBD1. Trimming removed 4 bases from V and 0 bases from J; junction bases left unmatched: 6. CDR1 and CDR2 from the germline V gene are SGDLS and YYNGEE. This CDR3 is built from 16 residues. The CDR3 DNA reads TGTGCCAGCAGCAAATCCGGGACAGGGAGCACAGATACGCAGTATTTT. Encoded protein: CASSKSGTGSTDTQYF.

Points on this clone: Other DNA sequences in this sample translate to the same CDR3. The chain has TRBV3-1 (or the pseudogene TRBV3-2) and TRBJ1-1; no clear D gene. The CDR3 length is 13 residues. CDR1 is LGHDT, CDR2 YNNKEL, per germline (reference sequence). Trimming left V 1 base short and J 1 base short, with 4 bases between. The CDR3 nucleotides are TGTGCCAGCAGCCAAGGTCGGAACACTGAAGCTTTCTTT. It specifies CASSQGRNTEAFF.

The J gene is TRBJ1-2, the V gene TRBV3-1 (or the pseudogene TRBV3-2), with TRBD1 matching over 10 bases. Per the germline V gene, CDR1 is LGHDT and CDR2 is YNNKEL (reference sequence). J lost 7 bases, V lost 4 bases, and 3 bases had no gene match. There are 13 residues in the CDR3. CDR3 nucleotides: TGTGCCAGCAGCCCGGGACAGGGGACTGGCTACACCTTC. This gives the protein CASSPGQGTGYTF.

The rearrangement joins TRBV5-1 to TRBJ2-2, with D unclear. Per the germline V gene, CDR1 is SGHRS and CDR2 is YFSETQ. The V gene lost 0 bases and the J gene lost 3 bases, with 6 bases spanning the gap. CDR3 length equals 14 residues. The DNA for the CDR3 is TGCGCCAGCAGCTTGGATCCCTACACCGGGGAGCTGTTTTTT. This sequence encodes CASSLDPYTGELFF. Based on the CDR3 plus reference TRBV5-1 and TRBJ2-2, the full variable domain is KAGVTQTPRYLIKTRGQQVTLSCSPISGHRSVSWYQQTPGQGLQFLFEYFSETQRNKGNFPGRFSGRQFSNSRSEMNVSTLELGDSALYLCASSLDPYTGELFFGEGSRLTVL.

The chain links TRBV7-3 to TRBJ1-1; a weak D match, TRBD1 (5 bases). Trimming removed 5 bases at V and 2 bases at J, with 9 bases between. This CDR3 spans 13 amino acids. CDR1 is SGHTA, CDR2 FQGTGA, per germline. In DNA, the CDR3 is TGTGCCAGCAGCCCTGGGGCTAACACTGAAGCTTTCTTT. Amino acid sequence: CASSPGANTEAFF. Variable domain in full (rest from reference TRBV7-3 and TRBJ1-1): GAGVSQTPSNKVTEKGKYVELRCDPISGHTALYWYRQSLGQGPEFLIYFQGTGAADDSGLPNDRFFAVRPEGSVSTLKIQRTERGDSAVYLCASSPGANTEAFFGQGTRLTVV.

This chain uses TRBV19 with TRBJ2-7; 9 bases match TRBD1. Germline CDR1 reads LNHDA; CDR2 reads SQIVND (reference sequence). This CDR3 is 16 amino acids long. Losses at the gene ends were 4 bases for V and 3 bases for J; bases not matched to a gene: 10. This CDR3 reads CASSTFPGQGGYEQYF. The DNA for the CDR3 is TGTGCCAGTAGTACATTTCCGGGACAGGGAGGCTACGAGCAGTACTTC.

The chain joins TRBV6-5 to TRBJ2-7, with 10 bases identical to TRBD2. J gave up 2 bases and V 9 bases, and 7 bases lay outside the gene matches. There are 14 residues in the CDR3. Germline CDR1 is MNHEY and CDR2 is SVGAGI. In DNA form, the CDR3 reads TGTGCCAGTTCACTAGCGGGGCCACCCTACGAGCAGTACTTC. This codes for CASSLAGPPYEQYF.

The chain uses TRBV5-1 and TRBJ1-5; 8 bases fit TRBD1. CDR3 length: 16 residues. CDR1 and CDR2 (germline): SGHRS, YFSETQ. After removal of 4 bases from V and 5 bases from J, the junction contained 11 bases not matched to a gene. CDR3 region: CASSPGQGGAHQPQHF. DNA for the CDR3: TGCGCCAGCAGCCCAGGACAGGGCGGGGCCCATCAGCCCCAGCATTTT.

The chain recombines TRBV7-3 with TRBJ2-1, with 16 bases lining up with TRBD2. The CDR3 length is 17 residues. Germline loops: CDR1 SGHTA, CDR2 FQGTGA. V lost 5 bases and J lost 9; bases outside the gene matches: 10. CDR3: CASSPGTSGRGVSEQFF. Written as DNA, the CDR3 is TGTGCCAGCAGCCCTGGGACTAGCGGGAGGGGCGTCAGTGAGCAGTTCTTC.

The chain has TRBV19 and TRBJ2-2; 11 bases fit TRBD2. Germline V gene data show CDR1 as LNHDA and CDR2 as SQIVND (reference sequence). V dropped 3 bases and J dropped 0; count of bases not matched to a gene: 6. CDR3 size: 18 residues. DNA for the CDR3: TGTGCCAGTAGTATCGGCCTAGCGGGAGGATCGAACACCGGGGAGCTGTTTTTT. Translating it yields CASSIGLAGGSNTGELFF.

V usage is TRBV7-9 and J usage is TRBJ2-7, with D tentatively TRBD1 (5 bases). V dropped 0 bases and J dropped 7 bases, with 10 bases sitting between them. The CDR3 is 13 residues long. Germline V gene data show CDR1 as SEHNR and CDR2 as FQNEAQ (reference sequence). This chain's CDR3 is CASSLAGKGEQYF. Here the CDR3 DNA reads TGTGCCAGCAGCTTAGCAGGGAAGGGGGAGCAGTACTTC.

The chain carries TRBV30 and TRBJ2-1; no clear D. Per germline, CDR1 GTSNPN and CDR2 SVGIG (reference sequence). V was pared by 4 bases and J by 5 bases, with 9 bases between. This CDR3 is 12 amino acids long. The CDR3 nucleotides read TGTGCCTGGAACGACTGGAACAATGAGCAGTTCTTC. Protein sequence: CAWNDWNNEQFF.

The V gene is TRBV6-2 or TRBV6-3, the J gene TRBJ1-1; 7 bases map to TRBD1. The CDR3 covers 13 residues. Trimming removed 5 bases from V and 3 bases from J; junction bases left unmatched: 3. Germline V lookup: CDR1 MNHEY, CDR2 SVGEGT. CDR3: CASSDRAHTEAFF. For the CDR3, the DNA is TGTGCCAGCAGTGACAGGGCCCACACTGAAGCTTTCTTT.

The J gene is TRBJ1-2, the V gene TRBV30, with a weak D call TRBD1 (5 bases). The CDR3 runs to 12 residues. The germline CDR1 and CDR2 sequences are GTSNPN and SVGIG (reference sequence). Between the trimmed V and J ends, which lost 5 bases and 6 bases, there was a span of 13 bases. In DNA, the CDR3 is TGTGCCTGGGTCCAGACAGAGAATGGCTACACCTTC. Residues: CAWVQTENGYTF. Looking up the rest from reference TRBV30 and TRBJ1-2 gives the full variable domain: SQTIHQWPATLVQPVGSPLSLECTVEGTSNPNLYWYRQAAGRGLQLLFYSVGIGQISSEVPQNLSASRPQDRQFILSSKKLLLSDSGFYLCAWVQTENGYTFGSGTRLTVV.

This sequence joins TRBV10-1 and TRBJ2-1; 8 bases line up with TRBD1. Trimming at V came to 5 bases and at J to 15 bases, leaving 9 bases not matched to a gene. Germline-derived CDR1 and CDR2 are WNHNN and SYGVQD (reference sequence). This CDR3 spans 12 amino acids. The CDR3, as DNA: TGCGCCAGCAGTACAGGGTGGACAGGGTCGTTCTTC. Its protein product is CASSTGWTGSFF.

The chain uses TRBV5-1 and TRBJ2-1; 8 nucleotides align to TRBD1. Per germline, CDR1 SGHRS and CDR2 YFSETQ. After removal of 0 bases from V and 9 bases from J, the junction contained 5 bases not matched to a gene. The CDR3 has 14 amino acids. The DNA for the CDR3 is TGCGCCAGCAGCTTGGAGGACAGGGTTGTTGAGCAGTTCTTC. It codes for CASSLEDRVVEQFF. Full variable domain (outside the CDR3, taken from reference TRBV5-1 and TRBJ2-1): KAGVTQTPRYLIKTRGQQVTLSCSPISGHRSVSWYQQTPGQGLQFLFEYFSETQRNKGNFPGRFSGRQFSNSRSEMNVSTLELGDSALYLCASSLEDRVVEQFFGPGTRLTVL.

The CDR3 nucleotides are TGTGCCAGTAGCCAAAGACTAGCGGGGATCGACAATGAGCAGTTCTTC. Protein sequence: CASSQRLAGIDNEQFF. This sequence joins TRBV19 and TRBJ2-1; 11 nucleotides align to TRBD2. Germline CDR1 LNHDA, CDR2 SQIVND (reference sequence). V gave up 6 bases and J gave up 5 bases; unmatched junction bases: 9. This CDR3 comprises 16 residues.

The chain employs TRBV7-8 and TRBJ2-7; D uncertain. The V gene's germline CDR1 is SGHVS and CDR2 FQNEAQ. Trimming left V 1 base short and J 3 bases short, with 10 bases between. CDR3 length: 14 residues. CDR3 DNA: TGTGCCAGCAGCTTAGGGAGAGCCGGCTACGAGCAGTACTTC. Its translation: CASSLGRAGYEQYF. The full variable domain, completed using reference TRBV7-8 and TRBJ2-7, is GAGVSQSPRYKVAKRGQDVALRCDPISGHVSLFWYQQALGQGPEFLTYFQNEAQLDKSGLPSDRFFAERPEGSVSTLKIQRTQQEDSAVYLCASSLGRAGYEQYFGPGTRLTVT.

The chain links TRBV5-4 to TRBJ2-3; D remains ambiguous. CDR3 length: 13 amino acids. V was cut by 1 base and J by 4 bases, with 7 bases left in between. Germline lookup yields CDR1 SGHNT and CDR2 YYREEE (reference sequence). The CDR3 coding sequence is TGTGCCAGCAGCTTGCGGTTCGCAGATACGCAGTATTTT. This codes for CASSLRFADTQYF.

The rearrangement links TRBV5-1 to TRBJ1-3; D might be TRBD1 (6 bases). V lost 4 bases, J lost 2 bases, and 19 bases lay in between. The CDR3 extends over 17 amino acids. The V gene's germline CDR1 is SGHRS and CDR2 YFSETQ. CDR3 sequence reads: CASSPGTLYVTGNTIYF. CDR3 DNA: TGCGCCAGCAGCCCCGGGACACTTTATGTGACTGGAAACACCATATATTTT.

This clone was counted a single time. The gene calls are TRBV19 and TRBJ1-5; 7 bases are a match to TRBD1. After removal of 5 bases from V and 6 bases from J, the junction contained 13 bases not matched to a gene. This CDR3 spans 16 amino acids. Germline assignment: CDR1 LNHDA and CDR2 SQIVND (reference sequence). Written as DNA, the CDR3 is TGTGCCAGTAGTTCCCCGAGAGGGGGCAGCGGTCAGCCCCAGCATTTT. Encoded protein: CASSSPRGGSGQPQHF.

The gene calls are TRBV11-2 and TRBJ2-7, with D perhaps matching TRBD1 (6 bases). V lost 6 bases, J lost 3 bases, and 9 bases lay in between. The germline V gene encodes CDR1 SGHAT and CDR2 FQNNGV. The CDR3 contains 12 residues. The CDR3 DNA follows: TGTGCCAGCAGACCACAGGGCTACGAGCAGTACTTC. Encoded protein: CASRPQGYEQYF. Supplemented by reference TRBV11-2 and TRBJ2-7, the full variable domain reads EAGVAQSPRYKIIEKRQSVAFWCNPISGHATLYWYQQILGQGPKLLIQFQNNGVVDDSQLPKDRFSAERLKGVDSTLKIQPAKLEDSAVYLCASRPQGYEQYFGPGTRLTVT.